These T cell receptor beta chains were read from a single sample in a study of cytomegalovirus exposure and HLA in healthy donors. Repertoires were generated with immunoSEQ multiplex PCR, while TCRdb's copy carries only in-frame clones and drops some. The sample carries 35,000 to 55,000 clones, about 78% recorded once. What was sequenced was PBMCs. These receptors came from a woman under 40 in good health and CMV-seronegative. The CDR3 runs from the conserved cysteine through the conserved F or W. The order of the fields is V gene, J gene, D gene, clone size, CDR3 DNA, CDR3 protein. D genes are given only for firm matches. The size entry is marked missing in some rows and otherwise reads once, few, many or a size class.

TRBV6-5,TRBJ1-6,NA,NA,TGTGCCAGCAGTTATACAGGTTATAATTCACCCCTCCACTTT,CASSYTGYNSPLHF
TRBV6-5,TRBJ2-2,TRBD1,few,TGTGCCAGCAGATGGACAGGGGAGGCCGGGGAGCTGTTTTTT,CASRWTGEAGELFF
TRBV30,TRBJ2-2,NA,NA,TGTGCCTGGAGTGGGGCGTCCGGGGAGCTGTTTTTT,CAWSGASGELFF
TRBV6-5,TRBJ1-1,NA,NA,TGTGCCAGCAGTCCCACGGAGAACTCTGAAGCTTTCTTT,CASSPTENSEAFF
TRBV29-1,TRBJ2-1,TRBD2,NA,TGCAGCGTTGACCCCCCGGGAGGGAACAATGAGCAGTTCTTC,CSVDPPGGNNEQFF
TRBV27,TRBJ2-1,TRBD2,NA,TGTGCCAGCAGTCAGCGGGGAGGCAATGAGCAGTTCTTC,CASSQRGGNEQFF
TRBV7-9,TRBJ2-5,NA,NA,TGTGCCAGCAGCCCGGACTGGAATGGGGAGACCCAGTACTTC,CASSPDWNGETQYF
TRBV30,TRBJ2-6,NA,few,TGTGCCTGGAGTGTTGTAAGGACAGGGGCCAACGTCCTGACTTTC,CAWSVVRTGANVLTF
TRBV6-6,TRBJ2-7,NA,NA,TGTGCCAGCAGTTACTCTGGGCACCTTCCCTACGAGCAGTACTTC,CASSYSGHLPYEQYF
TRBV6-1,TRBJ2-4,NA,NA,TGTGCCACCCAGGGATACTCCAAAAACATTCAGTACTTC,CATQGYSKNIQYF
TRBV28,TRBJ1-1,NA,NA,TGTGCCAGCAGTACATGGACAGCCATGAACACTGAAGCTTTCTTT,CASSTWTAMNTEAFF
TRBV6-5,TRBJ1-1,NA,NA,TGTGCCAGCAGGGGGGGACGGATGAACACTGAAGCTTTCTTT,CASRGGRMNTEAFF
TRBV19,TRBJ2-1,TRBD2,NA,TGTGCCAGTAGTATCGGGCGGGAGGTAGGGCAGTTCTTC,CASSIGREVGQFF
TRBV4-2,TRBJ2-5,TRBD1,NA,TGTGCCAGCAGCCAAGACAAAGGACAGGGATCGGAGACCCAGTACTTC,CASSQDKGQGSETQYF
TRBV5-3,TRBJ2-1,NA,NA,TGTGCCAGAAGCTTGGGCAGGGGCGACCACAATGAGCAGTTCTTC,CARSLGRGDHNEQFF
TRBV6-1,TRBJ2-5,NA,NA,TGTGCCAGCAGGCCGGGACTGCGACAAGAGACCCAGTACTTC,CASRPGLRQETQYF
TRBV10-3,TRBJ2-1,TRBD1,few,TGTGCCATCACCGAGTGGGGGACAGGTTACAATGAGCAGTTCTTC,CAITEWGTGYNEQFF
TRBV5-4,TRBJ2-1,TRBD1,few,TGTGCCAGCAGCTTGCAGGGGGCAGATGAGCAGTTCTTC,CASSLQGADEQFF
TRBV7-9,TRBJ1-1,NA,NA,TGTGCCAGCAGCTCCGGTCGACGCGGGAACACTGAAGCTTTCTTT,CASSSGRRGNTEAFF
TRBV7-7,TRBJ2-2,TRBD2,NA,TGTGCCAGCAGCTTAAGTTCTGGGGGGGCGAACACCGGGGAGCTGTTTTTT,CASSLSSGGANTGELFF
TRBV12-2,TRBJ2-5,NA,NA,TGTGCAAGTCGCTTAGGAGTGGTCGGGGGGTTAGAGACCCAGTACTTC,CASRLGVVGGLETQYF
TRBV19,TRBJ1-1,TRBD1,NA,TGTGCCAGTACCGGACAGGGGTCTGAAGCTTTCTTT,CASTGQGSEAFF
TRBV30,TRBJ1-2,NA,NA,TGTGCCTGGAGTGTATTCGGGTCCTACTATGGCTACACCTTC,CAWSVFGSYYGYTF
TRBV15,TRBJ1-5,TRBD1,NA,TGTGCCACCAGCAGACAGGGGGTGTCTAGCAATCAGCCCCAGCATTTT,CATSRQGVSSNQPQHF
TRBV5-6,TRBJ2-7,NA,NA,TGTGCCAGCAGCTTGTCAGGCCTCATCTACGAGCAGTACTTC,CASSLSGLIYEQYF
TRBV7-9,TRBJ2-5,NA,NA,TGTGCCAGCAGCTCCCGGGACAACCAAGAGACCCAGTACTTC,CASSSRDNQETQYF
TRBV28,TRBJ2-7,TRBD1,NA,TGTGCCAGCAGCTATACAGGGGATTTCCTCTACGAGCAGTACTTC,CASSYTGDFLYEQYF
TRBV11-1,TRBJ2-1,TRBD1,NA,TGTGCCAGCAGCTTATGGTTTTGGACAGGGGTGGGAAATGAGCAGTTCTTC,CASSLWFWTGVGNEQFF
TRBV6-5,TRBJ2-7,TRBD2,few,TGTGCCAGCAGTTTTTCTAGCGGGAGCGCTGGGGAGCAGTACTTC,CASSFSSGSAGEQYF
TRBV29-1,TRBJ1-4,NA,NA,TGCAGCGTTGTAGCCGGGGGGGCTAATGAAAAACTGTTTTTT,CSVVAGGANEKLFF
TRBV6-5,TRBJ2-1,TRBD2,once,TGTGCCAGCAGTTACGGACTAGCGGGAGTAGTCCATGAGCAGTTCTTC,CASSYGLAGVVHEQFF
TRBV4-2,TRBJ2-7,NA,NA,TGTGCCAGCAGCCAAGATGTGGGGGGGCCCGTTTACGAGCAGTACTTC,CASSQDVGGPVYEQYF
TRBV28,TRBJ2-7,TRBD2,NA,TGTGCCAGTGGGGGTTTAGCGGGGGTCTACGAGCAGTACTTC,CASGGLAGVYEQYF
TRBV7-2,TRBJ2-4,TRBD1,NA,TGTGCCAGCAGCTTAGGGTCAGGGGGAAACATTCAGTACTTC,CASSLGSGGNIQYF
TRBV15,TRBJ2-7,TRBD1,NA,TGTGCCACCAGCAGAGCCAGGGGGTCGGGCGAGCAGTACTTC,CATSRARGSGEQYF
TRBV15,TRBJ1-1,TRBD1,NA,TGTGCCACCAGCAGACAACAGGGGGCGATCACTGAAGCTTTCTTT,CATSRQQGAITEAFF
TRBV15,TRBJ2-7,TRBD2,NA,TGTGCCACCAGCAGAGCCAGCGGGGTCTACGAGCAGTACTTC,CATSRASGVYEQYF
TRBV30,TRBJ1-1,NA,NA,TGTGCCTGGAGTGTACGTGGGGCCTCTATTGAAGCTTTCTTT,CAWSVRGASIEAFF
TRBV5-1,TRBJ2-1,NA,NA,TGCGCCAGCAGCCCTGGGGCCTCCTACAATGAGCAGTTCTTC,CASSPGASYNEQFF
TRBV5-6,TRBJ2-7,NA,few,TGTGCCAGCAGCTGGGCAGGGTGGACCTACGAGCAGTACTTC,CASSWAGWTYEQYF
TRBV27,TRBJ2-5,NA,NA,TGTGCCAGCGGTGGTACATACCAAGAGACCCAGTACTTC,CASGGTYQETQYF
TRBV5-1,TRBJ2-3,TRBD1,NA,TGCGCCAGCAGCTTAGGACAGGGAGGTCCCCCCTCCACAGATACGCAGTATTTT,CASSLGQGGPPSTDTQYF
TRBV7-6,TRBJ2-7,NA,medium-sized,TGTGCCAGCAGCCCTGGGGAGCAGTCGTACGAGCAGTACTTC,CASSPGEQSYEQYF
TRBV18,TRBJ2-1,TRBD1,NA,TGTGCCAGCTCACCTTCCAGGGGGAATGAGCAGTTCTTC,CASSPSRGNEQFF
TRBV19,TRBJ2-1,NA,few,TGTGCCAGTAGTATAGGGCGGGGATACTCCTACAATGAGCAGTTCTTC,CASSIGRGYSYNEQFF
TRBV7-2,TRBJ2-5,TRBD1,once,TGTGCCAGCAGCTCACTCGGGACAGGGGGCCAGGAGACCCAGTACTTC,CASSSLGTGGQETQYF
TRBV14,TRBJ2-3,NA,NA,TGTGCCAGCAGCCACAGCGGACGCACAGATACGCAGTATTTT,CASSHSGRTDTQYF
TRBV2,TRBJ2-4,NA,NA,TGTGCCAGCAGGCAGCGCCTTGACAAAAACATTCAGTACTTC,CASRQRLDKNIQYF
TRBV6-1,TRBJ1-1,NA,few,TGTGCCAGCAGGGATACAGGGTGGAACACTGAAGCTTTCTTT,CASRDTGWNTEAFF
TRBV6-1,TRBJ2-7,TRBD1,NA,TGTGCCAGCAGTGGGAAGGCAGGGACAGGGCTTGACGAGCAGTACTTC,CASSGKAGTGLDEQYF
TRBV5-1,TRBJ1-1,TRBD1,NA,TGCGCCACTTCGACAGGGGACGGCACTGAAGCTTTCTTT,CATSTGDGTEAFF
TRBV5-1,TRBJ2-3,NA,once,TGCGCCAGCAGTCCGGGATCCAACATTCCAGATACGCAGTATTTT,CASSPGSNIPDTQYF
TRBV28,TRBJ2-4,TRBD1,NA,TGTGCCAGCAGTTCTCCGGGACAGTCAAACATTCAGTACTTC,CASSSPGQSNIQYF
TRBV4-2,TRBJ1-5,NA,NA,TGTGCCAGCAGCCAAGATGGAGGAAATAGCAATCAGCCCCAGCATTTT,CASSQDGGNSNQPQHF
TRBV7-9,TRBJ1-6,NA,NA,TGTGCCAGCAGCTCTCAGGACATTTCACCCCTCCACTTT,CASSSQDISPLHF
TRBV2,TRBJ2-3,TRBD1,once,TGTGCCAGCAGGCCTACAGGGGCCGGAGATACGCAGTATTTT,CASRPTGAGDTQYF
TRBV6-1,TRBJ1-1,NA,NA,TGTGCCAGCAGTGAAGAGACAGTGAACACTGAAGCTTTCTTT,CASSEETVNTEAFF
TRBV29-1,TRBJ2-5,NA,NA,TGCAGCGTTGTGGGGGGGGACATCTTGGGGGCCCAGTACTTC,CSVVGGDILGAQYF
TRBV5-6,TRBJ1-5,NA,NA,TGTGCCAGCAGCTCAGGACAGTTGCGGCCCCAGCATTTT,CASSSGQLRPQHF